This T cell receptor (beta chain) originates from a study of T cell responses to AZD1222 COVID-19 vaccine. Sequencing used immunoSEQ multiplex PCR; TCRdb keeps in-frame clones, though not all of them. The table lists 69,000 or so clones, 88% of them singletons. On this clone itself: As yet, its antigen is unknown. The junction and the germline gene differ at one end; a read error may be behind it.

Germline V CDR1 and CDR2: SGHRS, YFSETQ. The CDR3 spans 12 residues. Broader study findings: Most donors were white British and more were female, and clonal diversity was possibly underestimated. A reported finding is that nearly half of spike-specific TCRs target unmutated variant regions.

The TCR originated in an adult who received the MenACWY meningococcal vaccine as a control. V usage is TRBV5-1 and J usage is TRBJ2-7; 8 bases fit TRBD1. The specimen comprised peripheral blood, sampled 28 days after the second dose of the MenACWY control vaccine. CDR3 residues: CASSYGGQGTNF. In nucleotides, the CDR3 is TGCGCCAGCAGCTACGGAGGACAGGGCACTAACTTC.